These 17 T cell receptor beta chains share one sample of origin, sequenced in a study of shared clonotypes between healthy human individuals. Assay used: immunoSEQ multiplex PCR; TCRdb lists only in-frame clones, some missing. This sample has about 1.1 million clones, with 70% to 80% found just once. The sequenced sample was memory CD4+ T cells from PBMCs. Indicated subset: CD45RA-negative fraction. Every receptor here comes from a man between 18 and 29 years old in good health. Some clones in this sample may be carry-over from other donors' samples.

This chain's CDR3 is CAWSKKPGGLNYGYTF. CDR3 DNA sequence: TGTGCCTGGAGTAAAAAGCCAGGCGGACTTAACTATGGCTACACCTTC. This sequence joins TRBV30 and TRBJ1-2; D ambiguous. The CDR3 contains 16 residues. V lost 2 bases and J lost 1, with 17 bases in between. Germline CDR1 GTSNPN, CDR2 SVGIG (reference sequence).

The table lists this clone with many counts. The gene calls are TRBV5-1 and TRBJ2-7; 8 bases map to TRBD2. Germline V CDR1 and CDR2: SGHRS, YFSETQ. The CDR3 is 16 amino acids. V shed 1 base, J shed 6 bases, and the junction held 12 bases outside the gene matches. CDR3 in amino acids: CASSLRGSGRVGEQYF. The DNA for the CDR3 is TGCGCCAGCAGCTTGAGAGGGAGCGGGAGAGTCGGCGAGCAGTACTTC.

This chain joins TRBV4-2 and TRBJ2-1; D remains ambiguous. Trimming left V 1 base short and J 9 bases short, with 16 bases between. Germline-derived CDR1 and CDR2 are LGHNA and YNFKEQ. The length of the CDR3 is 15 residues. The CDR3 DNA sequence: TGTGCCAGCAGCCAAGTCCCTGACTCCCCGGGTGAGCAGTTCTTC. Protein: CASSQVPDSPGEQFF.

This clone turned up a few times. The chain recombines TRBV4-2 with TRBJ2-7; D may match TRBD1 or TRBD2 (5 bases each). Germline CDR1 reads LGHNA; CDR2 reads YNFKEQ. The CDR3 contains 18 residues. Deletions cut 0 bases from V and 0 bases from J, with 18 bases between. The CDR3 protein is CASSQDGLGTFSSYEQYF. CDR3 DNA sequence: TGTGCCAGCAGCCAAGATGGTCTCGGGACCTTCAGCTCCTACGAGCAGTACTTC.

As regards this clone: The germline gene is not matched at one end of the junction; a read error may be the cause. V and J are TRBV30 and TRBJ2-7; D remains ambiguous. Germline loops: CDR1 GTSNPN, CDR2 SVGIG (reference sequence). This CDR3 spans 10 amino acids. CDR3 protein: CASRDWGVHF. CDR3 DNA sequence: TGTGCATCGCGCGATTGGGGTGTGCACTTC.

The chain is built from TRBV9 and TRBJ1-2, with a weak D call TRBD1 (6 bases). Germline CDR1 SGDLS, CDR2 YYNGEE. Between the trimmed V and J ends, which lost 0 bases and 0 bases, there was a span of 9 bases. This CDR3 is built from 15 residues. CDR3 in DNA: TGTGCCAGCAGCGTAGGGGCAGGGGCTAACTATGGCTACACCTTC. This translates into CASSVGAGANYGYTF. The full variable domain, rest sourced from reference TRBV9 and TRBJ1-2, is DSGVTQTPKHLITATGQRVTLRCSPRSGDLSVYWYQQSLDQGLQFLIQYYNGEERAKGNILERFSAQQFPDLHSELNLSSLELGDSALYFCASSVGAGANYGYTFGSGTRLTVV.

The chain recombines TRBV6-4 with TRBJ2-2, with D perhaps matching TRBD2 (6 bases). Trimming removed 2 bases at V and 7 bases at J, with 11 bases between. Germline V lookup: CDR1 MRHNA, CDR2 SNTAGT. The CDR3 has 14 amino acids. CDR3 in DNA: TGTGCCAGCAGTGACAAACCGGGGGTCGGGGAGCTGTTTTTT. Amino acids: CASSDKPGVGELFF.

Comments on this clone: The sample has other DNA sequences that encode this CDR3 too. The chain has TRBV9 and TRBJ2-2; D is ambiguous. The CDR3 loop spans 14 amino acids. Trimming shortened V by 0 bases and J by 6 bases, and 9 bases separated the two germline ends. Germline-derived CDR1 and CDR2 are SGDLS and YYNGEE. This CDR3 reads CASSVVSSAGELFF. The CDR3 DNA is TGTGCCAGCAGCGTAGTGAGTAGTGCCGGGGAGCTGTTTTTT.

As concerns this clone: In the same sample, other DNA sequences code for this CDR3. The chain couples TRBV5-1 to TRBJ2-7; 9 positions agree with TRBD1. V shed 4 bases, J shed 3 bases, and the junction held 5 bases outside the gene matches. The CDR3 runs to 14 residues. The germline V gene encodes CDR1 SGHRS and CDR2 YFSETQ. The CDR3 coding sequence is TGCGCCAGCAGCCGGACAGGGGAGAGCTACGAGCAGTACTTC. Amino acid sequence: CASSRTGESYEQYF.

Note on this clone: Additional DNA sequences in this sample encode the identical CDR3. V usage is TRBV7-2 and J usage is TRBJ2-2, with D unclear. Trimming shortened V by 2 bases and J by 8 bases, and 6 bases separated the two germline ends. The CDR3 contains 12 residues. The germline V gene has CDR1 SGHTA and CDR2 FQGNSA. The CDR3 reads CASSLRLGELFF. DNA of the CDR3: TGTGCCAGCAGCTTAAGGTTGGGGGAGCTGTTTTTT.

Turning to this clone: Other DNA sequences within the sample encode an identical CDR3. V gene TRBV5-1 combines with J gene TRBJ1-5; 9 bases match TRBD1. After removal of 0 bases from V and 5 bases from J, the junction contained 0 bases not matched to a gene. In germline, CDR1 is SGHRS, CDR2 YFSETQ. This CDR3 comprises 14 residues. CDR3 in DNA: TGCGCCAGCAGCTTGGGGACAGGGGATCAGCCCCAGCATTTT. This sequence encodes CASSLGTGDQPQHF.

The gene calls are TRBV11-1 and TRBJ2-7, with 7 nucleotides matching TRBD2. Germline trimming cut 0 bases from V and 2 bases from J; bases unmatched to any gene: 7. The CDR3 is 16 residues long. CDR1 SGHAT and CDR2 FQDESV come from the germline V gene (reference sequence). The CDR3 reads CASSLAGGGGPYEQYF. CDR3 in DNA: TGTGCCAGCAGCTTAGCCGGAGGCGGGGGACCCTACGAGCAGTACTTC.

About this clone: Other DNA sequences of this sample code for an identical CDR3. The chain employs TRBV15 and TRBJ2-2; unclear D gene. Trimming left V 1 base short and J 5 bases short, with 5 bases between. The CDR3 has 13 residues. Germline assignment: CDR1 LNHNV and CDR2 YYDKDF (reference sequence). CDR3 region: CATSRGVTGELFF. The CDR3 nucleotides are TGTGCCACCAGCAGAGGGGTTACCGGGGAGCTGTTTTTT.

The chain carries TRBV13 and TRBJ2-7; TRBD2 matches 14 bases. Germline assignment: CDR1 PRHDT and CDR2 FYEKMQ (reference sequence). The J segment lost 6 bases and the V segment lost 7 bases, leaving 8 bases of the junction unmatched. There are 15 residues in the CDR3. The CDR3: CASNSGGLAGAEQYF. Here the CDR3 DNA reads TGTGCCAGCAACTCTGGGGGACTAGCGGGAGCCGAGCAGTACTTC.

The gene calls are TRBV7-6 and TRBJ2-5; TRBD2 agrees at 10 bases. The CDR3 totals 17 residues. Trimming removed 6 bases from V and 4 bases from J; junction bases left unmatched: 14. Germline-derived CDR1 and CDR2 are SGHVS and FNYEAQ. The CDR3 region has the DNA TGTGCCAGCAGTCACTATGGTTTTAGCGGGGGGCGAGAGACCCAGTACTTC. Its protein product is CASSHYGFSGGRETQYF.

On this clone: The junction does not match germline at one end; this may be a read error. The chain links TRBV5-1 to TRBJ2-7, with D uncertain. This CDR3 has 12 amino acids. The germline CDR1 and CDR2 sequences are SGHRS and YFSETQ. This chain's CDR3 is CASSRTAGEQYF. Written as DNA, the CDR3 is TGTGCCAGCAGCCGGACCGCAGGCGAGCAGTACTTC.

The chain carries TRBV5-6 and TRBJ2-7, with unresolved D. The CDR3 contains 15 residues. Deletions cut 0 bases from V and 3 bases from J, with 13 bases between. Germline V gene sequence: CDR1 SGHDT, CDR2 YYEEEE. DNA for the CDR3: TGTGCCAGCAGCTTGGGGATGGGTGGGATCTACGAGCAGTACTTC. Translated: CASSLGMGGIYEQYF.